The source of this T cell receptor (beta chain) is a study of T cell responses to AZD1222 COVID-19 vaccine. Study findings and constraints: Following two doses of AZD1222, Spike-specific TCR breadth and depth rose. Only five or six individuals given AZD1222 were seropositive at baseline.

Germline V gene data show CDR1 as SGHRS and CDR2 as YFSETQ. The CDR3 totals 15 residues. V trimming: 7 bases; J trimming: 4 bases; junction bases outside the gene matches: 9. Clones were read by immunoSEQ multiplex PCR, and TCRdb kept only the in-frame ones, dropping some. This table holds 110,000 or so clones, 80% to 90% found once. Details on this clone: What it recognizes is unknown.

The rearrangement links TRBV5-1 to TRBJ2-2, with 8 bases aligning to TRBD1. The source material was peripheral blood, sampled 28 days after the second AZD1222 dose. The TCR comes from an adult who received the AZD1222 COVID-19 vaccine. CDR3 bases: TGCGCCAGCCATAAAACCGGGACAGGCACCGGGGAGCTGTTTTTT. Protein product: CASHKTGTGTGELFF.